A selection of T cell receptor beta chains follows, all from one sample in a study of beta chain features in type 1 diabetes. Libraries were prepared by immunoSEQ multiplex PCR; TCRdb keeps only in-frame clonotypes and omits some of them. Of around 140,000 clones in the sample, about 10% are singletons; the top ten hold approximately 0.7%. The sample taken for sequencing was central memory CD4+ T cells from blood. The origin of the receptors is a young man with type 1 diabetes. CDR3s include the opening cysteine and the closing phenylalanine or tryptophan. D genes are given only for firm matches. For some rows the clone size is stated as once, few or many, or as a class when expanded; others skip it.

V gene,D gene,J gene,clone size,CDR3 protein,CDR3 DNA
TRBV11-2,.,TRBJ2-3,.,CASSLGLRGSSTDTQYF,TGTGCCAGCAGCTTAGGTCTTCGGGGATCTAGCACAGATACGCAGTATTTT
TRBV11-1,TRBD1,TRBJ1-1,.,CASSPNRGRNTEAFF,TGTGCCAGCAGCCCGAACAGGGGGCGAAACACTGAAGCTTTCTTT
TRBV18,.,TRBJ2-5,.,CASSPRRERFQETQYF,TGTGCCAGCTCACCGCGAAGAGAGCGCTTTCAAGAGACCCAGTACTTC
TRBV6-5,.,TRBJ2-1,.,CASSKPGSYNEQFF,TGTGCCAGCAGTAAGCCGGGATCATACAATGAGCAGTTCTTC
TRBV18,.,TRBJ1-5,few,CASSPQGWADQPQHF,TGTGCCAGCTCACCACAGGGGTGGGCGGATCAGCCCCAGCATTTT
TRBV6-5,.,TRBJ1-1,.,CASRRTMNTEAFF,TGTGCCAGCAGACGGACAATGAACACTGAAGCTTTCTTT
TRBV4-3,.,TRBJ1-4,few,CASSQDVAANEKLFF,TGCGCCAGCAGCCAAGATGTGGCGGCTAATGAAAAACTGTTTTTT
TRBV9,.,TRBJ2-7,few,CASSETALFSYEQYF,TGTGCCAGCAGCGAGACAGCACTTTTTTCCTACGAGCAGTACTTC
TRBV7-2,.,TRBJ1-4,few,CASSSFPGSKNEKLFF,TGTGCCAGCAGCTCCTTTCCGGGATCCAAAAATGAAAAACTGTTTTTT
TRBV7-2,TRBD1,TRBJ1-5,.,CASSLTGGSNQPQHF,TGTGCCAGCAGCCTTACAGGGGGTAGCAATCAGCCCCAGCATTTT
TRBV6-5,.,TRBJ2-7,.,CASSYIDSRWYF,TGTGCCAGCAGTTATATCGACAGCCGGTGGTACTTC
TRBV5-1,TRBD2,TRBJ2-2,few,CASRASSGAGELFF,TGCGCCAGCAGAGCCTCTAGCGGGGCCGGGGAGCTGTTTTTT
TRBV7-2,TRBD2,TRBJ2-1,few,CASSLDASGGYNEQFF,TGTGCCAGCAGCTTAGATGCTAGCGGGGGATACAATGAGCAGTTCTTC
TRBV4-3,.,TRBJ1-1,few,CASSPTGHMNTEAFF,TGCGCCAGCAGCCCTACAGGGCACATGAACACTGAAGCTTTCTTT
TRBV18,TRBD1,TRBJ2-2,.,CASSPPGQGAVNTGELFF,TGTGCCAGCTCACCACCAGGACAGGGGGCTGTGAACACCGGGGAGCTGTTTTTT
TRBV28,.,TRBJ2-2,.,CATHPPADVGSGELFF,TGTGCCACACACCCCCCCGCGGACGTGGGGAGCGGGGAGCTGTTTTTT
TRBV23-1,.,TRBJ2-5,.,CASNPGQETQYF,TGCGCCAGCAACCCGGGCCAAGAGACCCAGTACTTC
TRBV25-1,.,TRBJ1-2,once,CASSGAGSNYGYTF,TGTGCCAGCAGTGGGGCCGGATCTAACTATGGCTACACCTTC
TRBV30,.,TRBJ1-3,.,CAWSVHGLGNTIYF,TGTGCCTGGAGTGTTCATGGCCTTGGAAACACCATATATTTT
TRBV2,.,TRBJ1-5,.,CASGQGSPGPNQPQHF,TGTGCCAGCGGTCAGGGGTCCCCGGGCCCGAATCAGCCCCAGCATTTT
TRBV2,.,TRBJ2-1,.,CASSEKEVGFF,TGTGCCAGCAGTGAAAAGGAGGTGGGGTTCTTC
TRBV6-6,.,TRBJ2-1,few,CASSTAATNEQFF,TGTGCCAGCAGTACAGCTGCGACCAATGAGCAGTTCTTC
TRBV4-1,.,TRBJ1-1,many,CASSRPGEAFF,TGCGCCAGCAGCCGCCCGGGTGAAGCTTTCTTT
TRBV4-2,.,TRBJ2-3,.,CASSLAARSTDTQYF,TGTGCCAGCAGCCTAGCAGCGCGAAGCACAGATACGCAGTATTTT
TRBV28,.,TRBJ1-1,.,CASRNHRVMNTEAFF,TGTGCCAGCAGGAACCACAGGGTGATGAACACTGAAGCTTTCTTT
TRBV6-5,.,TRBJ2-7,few,CASCLRGPYEQYF,TGTGCCAGTTGTTTGCGGGGGCCCTACGAGCAGTACTTC
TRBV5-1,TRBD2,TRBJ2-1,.,CASSAPGEGEQFF,TGCGCCAGCAGCGCCCCGGGGGAGGGTGAGCAGTTCTTC
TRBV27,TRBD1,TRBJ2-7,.,CASSPLGQGAGEQYF,TGTGCCAGCAGTCCGCTGGGACAGGGGGCCGGCGAGCAGTACTTC
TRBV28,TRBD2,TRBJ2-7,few,CASSSLAGGQFEQYF,TGTGCCAGCAGTTCGCTAGCGGGGGGACAATTTGAGCAGTACTTC
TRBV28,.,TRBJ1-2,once,CASTQVGAGENYGYTF,TGTGCCAGCACCCAAGTAGGGGCAGGGGAGAACTATGGCTACACCTTC
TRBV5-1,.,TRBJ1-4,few,CASSLIPDSEKLFF,TGCGCCAGCAGCTTGATACCGGACAGCGAAAAACTGTTTTTT
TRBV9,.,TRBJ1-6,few,CASSGGTGSPLHF,TGTGCCAGCAGCGGGGGCACCGGTTCACCCCTCCACTTT
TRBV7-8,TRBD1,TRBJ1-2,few,CASSLAGQNYGYTF,TGTGCCAGCAGCTTAGCGGGACAGAACTATGGCTACACCTTC
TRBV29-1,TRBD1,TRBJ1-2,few,CSAGTPGQGHGYTF,TGCAGCGCTGGAACTCCGGGACAGGGGCATGGCTACACCTTC
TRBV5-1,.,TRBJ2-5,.,CASSLGDIQETQYF,TGCGCCAGCAGCTTGGGGGACATCCAAGAGACCCAGTACTTC
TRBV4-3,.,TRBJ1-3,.,CASSRGNSGNTIYF,TGCGCCAGCAGCCGAGGGAACTCTGGAAACACCATATATTTT
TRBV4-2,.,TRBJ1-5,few,CASSLALDQGYQPQHF,TGTGCCAGCAGCTTAGCCCTCGACCAGGGGTATCAGCCCCAGCATTTT